This passage covers 11 T cell receptor beta chains from one sample sequenced in a study of control samples from healthy donors and cancer patients. Some clones are missing from TCRdb's copy, which holds only in-frame ones; the method was immunoSEQ multiplex PCR. The repertoire consists of 200,000 or so clones, with about 93% occurring once and the leading ten covering approximately 1.5%. Sequencing was done on a sample of blood. These receptors were obtained from a man in his forties or fifties in good health.

This clone was counted a single time. V gene TRBV6-5 combines with J gene TRBJ2-2, with 8 positions matching TRBD1. The V segment lost 4 bases and the J segment 4 bases; nucleotides outside the gene matches: 5. Germline V lookup: CDR1 MNHEY, CDR2 SVGAGI. The CDR3 is made up of 15 amino acids. Written as DNA, the CDR3 is TGTGCCAGCAGTTCGGGACAGGTCCGCACCGGGGAGCTGTTTTTT. It translates to CASSSGQVRTGELFF.

The rearrangement links TRBV7-2 to TRBJ1-3, with D tentatively TRBD1 (5 bases). This CDR3 spans 15 amino acids. V gave up 2 bases and J gave up 3 bases, with 11 bases separating them. Germline-derived CDR1 and CDR2 are SGHTA and FQGNSA. CDR3 DNA sequence: TGTGCCAGCAGCTTACAGGGTCTGGGTGGAAACACCATATATTTT. Its protein is CASSLQGLGGNTIYF.

This clone was found a few times. The chain links TRBV11-2 to TRBJ1-2; possibly TRBD1 for D (6 bases). Between the trimmed V and J ends, which lost 0 bases and 0 bases, there was a span of 11 bases. The CDR3 is made up of 16 amino acids. Per the germline V gene, CDR1 is SGHAT and CDR2 is FQNNGV. This CDR3 reads CASSLDRRGANYGYTF. The DNA of the CDR3 is TGTGCCAGCAGCTTAGATCGCAGGGGAGCTAACTATGGCTACACCTTC.

The chain recombines TRBV7-9 with TRBJ1-1; a possible D gene is TRBD1 (5 bases). The germline V gene has CDR1 SEHNR and CDR2 FQNEAQ (reference sequence). The CDR3 consists of 15 residues. Between the trimmed V and J ends, which lost 5 bases and 1 base, there was a span of 14 bases. The CDR3 DNA reads TGTGCCAGCAGCCCCCAGGGACGGAGGAACACTGAAGCTTTCTTT. Its protein is CASSPQGRRNTEAFF.

The V gene is TRBV2, the J gene TRBJ1-5, with D perhaps matching TRBD1 (5 bases). Trimming stripped 8 bases from V and 3 bases from J, with 14 bases between. This CDR3 comprises 14 residues. CDR1 is SNHLY and CDR2 is FYNNEI in the germline V gene. CDR3 protein: CASQREQDNQPQHF. The CDR3 nucleotides are TGTGCCAGCCAAAGAGAACAGGACAATCAGCCCCAGCATTTT.

The chain has TRBV10-1 and TRBJ2-2; 7 bases line up with TRBD1. The length of the CDR3 is 16 residues. V dropped 0 bases and J dropped 2; count of bases not matched to a gene: 3. Germline CDR1 and CDR2: WNHNN and SYGVQD (reference sequence). This chain's CDR3 is CASSESRQGNTGELFF. CDR3 coding DNA: TGCGCCAGCAGTGAGTCTCGACAGGGTAACACCGGGGAGCTGTTTTTT.

The genes are TRBV5-1 and TRBJ2-3; 8 bases are a match to TRBD2. The CDR3 is 12 amino acids. After removal of 4 bases from V and 13 bases from J, the junction contained 8 bases not matched to a gene. Germline assignment: CDR1 SGHRS and CDR2 YFSETQ. CDR3 residues: CASSNSGASEYF. The CDR3 nucleotides are TGCGCCAGCAGCAATAGCGGGGCCTCCGAGTATTTT.

This chain uses TRBV29-1 with TRBJ1-1; a possible D gene is TRBD1 (6 bases). The CDR3 covers 12 residues. V lost 6 bases and J lost 4, with 12 bases in between. Germline V gene lookup returns CDR1 SQVTM and CDR2 ANQGSEA. CDR3 in amino acids: CSVHKGGTEAFF. In DNA form, the CDR3 reads TGCAGCGTGCATAAGGGGGGCACTGAAGCTTTCTTT.

The J gene is TRBJ1-3, the V gene TRBV6-6, with D perhaps TRBD1 (5 bases). Germline V CDR1 and CDR2: MNHNY, SVGAGI (reference sequence). The CDR3 is made up of 15 amino acids. V was pared by 6 bases and J by 0 bases, with 12 bases between. The CDR3 coding sequence is TGTGCCAGCAGCCCGTCGGGGGGCTCTGGAAACACCATATATTTT. It codes for CASSPSGGSGNTIYF.

The rearrangement links TRBV4-1 to TRBJ1-4; 9 nucleotides line up with TRBD1. Germline CDR1 reads MGHRA; CDR2 reads YSYEKL. Trimming cost V 2 bases and J 5 bases; bases outside gene matches: 12. The CDR3 spans 18 residues. Written as DNA, the CDR3 is TGCGCCAGCAGCCAAAAGCCTACAGGGGGCTTCGGGAATGAAAAACTGTTTTTT. This encodes CASSQKPTGGFGNEKLFF.

The V call is TRBV14, the J call TRBJ1-2; 10 positions match TRBD1. The V and J ends lost 3 bases and 4 bases, in that order; junction bases with no gene match: 2. Germline V gene data show CDR1 as SGHDN and CDR2 as FVKESK. The CDR3 extends over 14 amino acids. The CDR3 coding sequence is TGTGCCAGCAGCCAGACAGGGGGCTTCTATGGCTACACCTTC. It yields the protein CASSQTGGFYGYTF.